Shown below are 24 T cell receptor beta chains from a single sample sequenced in a study of lymphopenia after photon versus proton radiotherapy. Some clones are missing from TCRdb's copy, which holds only in-frame ones; the method was immunoSEQ multiplex PCR. Here the sample spans around 50,000 clones, roughly 84% being singletons. The starting material was peripheral blood, obtained from a patient treated with proton-based radiotherapy. The receptor set was obtained from a man in his fifties or sixties with pancreatic cancer.

This clone has a single count. This rearrangement joins TRBV29-1 to TRBJ1-4; D remains ambiguous. The CDR3 extends over 14 amino acids. Germline CDR1 reads SQVTM; CDR2 reads ANQGSEA. Trimming removed 6 bases from V and 3 bases from J, with 14 bases in between. The CDR3 bases are TGCAGCGTGGGTCTCGGTCGGGCTAATGAAAAACTGTTTTTT. It specifies CSVGLGRANEKLFF.

This clone came up once. CDR3 sequence reads: CASSSTIRRGYEQYF. The DNA of the CDR3 is TGTGCCAGCAGTTCAACTATCCGGAGGGGCTACGAGCAGTACTTC. The V and J genes are TRBV28 and TRBJ2-7, with D possibly matching TRBD2 (6 bases). V lost 4 bases, J lost 3 bases, and 16 bases lay in between. The CDR3 runs to 15 residues. Per germline, CDR1 MDHEN and CDR2 SYDVKM.

The chain has TRBV6-1 and TRBJ2-7; 10 positions agree with TRBD1. There are 12 residues in the CDR3. Germline V CDR1 and CDR2: MNHNS, SASEGT. The junction had 2 bases not matched to a gene; V was cut back by 6 bases and J by 6 bases. The CDR3 coding sequence is TGTGCCAGCAGAGGGACAGGGGCCGAGCAGTACTTC. Protein product: CASRGTGAEQYF.

The V and J genes are TRBV6-6 and TRBJ1-1; perhaps TRBD1 as D (5 bases). V lost 2 bases and J lost 4, with 11 bases in between. This CDR3 spans 14 amino acids. Germline assignment: CDR1 MNHNY and CDR2 SVGAGI (reference sequence). CDR3 nucleotides: TGTGCCAGCAGTTACGGACACACCAGCACTGAAGCTTTCTTT. Residues: CASSYGHTSTEAFF.

V and J are TRBV27 and TRBJ2-7; D possibly matches TRBD1 or TRBD2 (5 bases each). In germline, CDR1 is MNHEY, CDR2 SMNVEV (reference sequence). This CDR3 is 13 amino acids long. With 3 bases removed from V and 3 bases from J, the gap between germline ends came to 9 bases. The CDR3 DNA follows: TGTGCCAGCAGTTTTCTGGGGGACTACGAGCAGTACTTC. Translating gives CASSFLGDYEQYF.

J is TRBJ2-2 and V is TRBV5-6, with a tentative D call TRBD2 (6 bases). Germline assignment: CDR1 SGHDT and CDR2 YYEEEE. V was cut by 1 base and J by 7 bases, with 17 bases left in between. The CDR3 consists of 16 residues. This CDR3 reads CASSLPGLSKGGELFF. In DNA, the CDR3 is TGTGCCAGCAGCTTGCCGGGACTGTCGAAGGGCGGGGAGCTGTTTTTT.

This rearrangement joins TRBV2 to TRBJ2-7, with a possible D match to TRBD1 (6 bases). The V end was cut by 0 bases, the J end by 1 base, with 13 bases between. The CDR3 sequence is 16 residues long. Germline CDR1 reads SNHLY; CDR2 reads FYNNEI. In DNA form, the CDR3 reads TGTGCCAGCAGTGAAGCCCTAATGAGGGGGTCCTACGAGCAGTACTTC. It codes for CASSEALMRGSYEQYF.

This chain joins TRBV28 and TRBJ2-6, with no clear D. The V and J ends lost 5 bases and 0 bases respectively, with 5 bases between them. Germline lookup yields CDR1 MDHEN and CDR2 SYDVKM. The CDR3 is 14 amino acids. For the CDR3, the DNA is TGTGCCAGCAGTATCCCCTCTGGGGCCAACGTCCTGACTTTC. This encodes CASSIPSGANVLTF.

This clone came up a few times. The rearrangement links TRBV7-8 to TRBJ2-7, with D perhaps TRBD1 (6 bases). The length of the CDR3 is 14 residues. The germline gives CDR1 SGHVS, CDR2 FQNEAQ. V lost 5 bases to trimming and J lost 7 bases, with 18 bases between them. The CDR3 spells CASSQLQGVGEQYF. The CDR3 DNA follows: TGTGCCAGCAGCCAACTACAGGGCGTGGGGGAGCAGTACTTC.

This chain uses TRBV5-6 with TRBJ2-3, with a tentative D call TRBD2 (5 bases). The germline V gene encodes CDR1 SGHDT and CDR2 YYEEEE. This CDR3 contains 14 residues. The germline V and J ends were trimmed by 1 base and 2 bases, with 8 bases remaining between them. The CDR3 nucleotides read TGTGCCAGCAGCTTGTTAGCGCTCACAGATACGCAGTATTTT. Its translation: CASSLLALTDTQYF. Using reference TRBV5-6 and TRBJ2-3 for the parts outside the CDR3, the full variable domain is DAGVTQSPTHLIKTRGQQVTLRCSPKSGHDTVSWYQQALGQGPQFIFQYYEEEERQRGNFPDRFSGHQFPNYSSELNVNALLLGDSALYLCASSLLALTDTQYFGPGTRLTVL.

This clone was observed once. This chain uses TRBV7-6 with TRBJ2-1; 7 nucleotides line up with TRBD2. In germline, CDR1 is SGHVS, CDR2 FNYEAQ. Unmatched junction bases numbered 11, after V lost 1 base and J lost 5 bases. This CDR3 has 17 amino acids. The CDR3 DNA follows: TGTGCCAGCAGCTTAGTTTTGGGAGCGGGGACCGACAATGAGCAGTTCTTC. Protein product: CASSLVLGAGTDNEQFF.

The chain couples TRBV18 to TRBJ1-3; D is ambiguous. Germline CDR1 is KGHSH and CDR2 is LQKENI. Between the trimmed V and J ends, which lost 2 bases and 4 bases, there was a span of 3 bases. This CDR3 spans 12 amino acids. The CDR3 sequence: CASSPSGNTIYF. In DNA form, the CDR3 reads TGTGCCAGCTCACCATCAGGAAACACCATATATTTT.

For this clone: The same CDR3 is also encoded by other DNA sequences in this sample. The genes are TRBV7-2 and TRBJ1-1; unclear D gene. The germline V gene encodes CDR1 SGHTA and CDR2 FQGNSA. V was trimmed by 2 bases and J by 2 bases, leaving 6 bases between them. The CDR3 has 13 residues. The CDR3 reads CASSLLGNTEAFF. CDR3 nucleotide sequence: TGTGCCAGCAGCTTACTGGGAAACACTGAAGCTTTCTTT.

This clone has just one count. The V gene is TRBV4-2, the J gene TRBJ2-7, with 8 nucleotides matching TRBD1. Losses at the gene ends were 4 bases for V and 5 bases for J; bases not matched to a gene: 10. This CDR3 has 15 amino acids. The germline V gene encodes CDR1 LGHNA and CDR2 YNFKEQ. CDR3 nucleotide sequence: TGTGCCAGCAGCCTGACCGGGACAGGTCATGACGAGCAGTACTTC. Amino acids: CASSLTGTGHDEQYF.

The table lists this clone with a few counts. The chain has TRBV19 and TRBJ2-2; 7 bases agree with TRBD1. V shed 8 bases and J 1 base; nucleotides not matched to a gene: 10. The length of the CDR3 is 16 residues. From germline, CDR1 is LNHDA and CDR2 SQIVND (reference sequence). The CDR3 reads CASSGTRQGNTGELFF. In DNA, the CDR3 is TGTGCCAGTTCGGGAACCCGACAGGGGAACACCGGGGAGCTGTTTTTT.

The gene calls are TRBV7-9 and TRBJ2-1; 9 bases are shared with TRBD1. The CDR3 runs to 15 residues. The ends lost 1 base at V and 6 bases at J; junction bases unmatched: 4. Germline values: CDR1 SEHNR, CDR2 FQNEAQ (reference sequence). The CDR3 sequence is CASSLVRTGANEQFF. The CDR3 nucleotides read TGTGCCAGCAGCTTAGTGAGGACAGGGGCCAATGAGCAGTTCTTC.

J is TRBJ2-5 and V is TRBV14; unclear D gene. With 4 bases removed from V and 4 bases from J, the gap between germline ends came to 16 bases. The CDR3 is 15 residues long. Germline assignment: CDR1 SGHDN and CDR2 FVKESK. The CDR3 sequence is CASSPRREKVETQYF. CDR3 nucleotide sequence: TGTGCCAGCAGCCCACGTAGGGAAAAGGTAGAGACCCAGTACTTC.

The V call is TRBV9, the J call TRBJ1-2; no clear D. There are 14 residues in the CDR3. Germline V gene data show CDR1 as SGDLS and CDR2 as YYNGEE. Trimming left V 3 bases short and J 4 bases short, with 13 bases between. CDR3 amino acids: CASSADSRPYGYTF. The CDR3 coding sequence is TGTGCCAGCAGCGCAGATTCTAGGCCCTATGGCTACACCTTC.

This clone was observed a few times. V usage is TRBV5-4 and J usage is TRBJ2-3, with a tentative D call TRBD1 (6 bases). The CDR3 has 14 amino acids. CDR1 SGHNT and CDR2 YYREEE come from the germline V gene (reference sequence). Trimming removed 2 bases at V and 2 bases at J, with 9 bases between. CDR3 in DNA: TGTGCCAGCAGCTTCCAGGGGTACACAGATACGCAGTATTTT. This encodes CASSFQGYTDTQYF. Full variable domain (remainder filled in from reference TRBV5-4 and TRBJ2-3): ETGVTQSPTHLIKTRGQQVTLRCSSQSGHNTVSWYQQALGQGPQFIFQYYREEENGRGNFPPRFSGLQFPNYSSELNVNALELDDSALYLCASSFQGYTDTQYFGPGTRLTVL.

This clone was observed a single time. The chain carries TRBV5-1 and TRBJ2-7, with D unresolved. V lost 0 bases and J lost 6, with 25 bases in between. This CDR3 spans 18 amino acids. The germline CDR1 and CDR2 sequences are SGHRS and YFSETQ. Here the CDR3 reads CASSLGNLPRSLNSEQYF. Here the CDR3 DNA reads TGCGCCAGCAGCTTGGGGAACCTCCCGCGAAGTTTGAACTCCGAGCAGTACTTC.

This chain uses TRBV5-8 with TRBJ2-5, with TRBD2 matching over 10 bases. The CDR3 runs to 17 residues. The J segment lost 7 bases and the V segment lost 4 bases, leaving 16 bases of the junction unmatched. Germline V gives CDR1 SGHTS, CDR2 YDEGEE. In DNA form, the CDR3 reads TGTGCCAGCAGCCCGTCCCTGCAGGCTAGCGGGAGAGGGACCCAGTACTTC. Its protein is CASSPSLQASGRGTQYF.

To note about this clone: A read error may produce the germline difference seen at one junction end. The chain combines TRBV5-4 with TRBJ2-5; 7 nucleotides align to TRBD2. This CDR3 comprises 13 residues. The germline V gene encodes CDR1 SGHNT and CDR2 YYREEE (reference sequence). The CDR3 reads CASSLVGGENQYF. The CDR3 DNA follows: TGTGCCAGCAGCTTGGTGGGGGGGGAGAACCAGTACTTC. The full variable domain, with the rest looked up from reference TRBV5-4 and TRBJ2-5, is ETGVTQSPTHLIKTRGQQVTLRCSSQSGHNTVSWYQQALGQGPQFIFQYYREEENGRGNFPPRFSGLQFPNYSSELNVNALELDDSALYLCASSLVGGENQYFGPGTRLLVL.

This chain connects TRBV6-5 to TRBJ2-6, with D maybe TRBD2 (6 bases). V lost 7 bases and J 2 bases, leaving 9 bases between the germline ends. The germline V gene encodes CDR1 MNHEY and CDR2 SVGAGI. The CDR3 has 14 residues. The CDR3 is CASTGGAGANVLTF. For the CDR3, the DNA is TGTGCCAGCACCGGGGGAGCTGGGGCCAACGTCCTGACTTTC.

This chain links TRBV28 with TRBJ2-1; 8 nucleotides line up with TRBD1. Trimming removed 6 bases from V and 4 bases from J; junction bases left unmatched: 8. The CDR3 has 15 residues. CDR1 and CDR2 from the germline V gene are MDHEN and SYDVKM. CDR3 bases: TGTGCCAGCAGCCCGGCCGGGACAGGATACAATGAGCAGTTCTTC. It yields the protein CASSPAGTGYNEQFF.